The rows below give T cell receptor beta chains drawn from one sample of a study of cytomegalovirus exposure and HLA in healthy donors. Assay: immunoSEQ multiplex PCR; the TCRdb copy retains only in-frame clones and omits some. The sample has around 170,000 clones; roughly 77% are singletons. What was sequenced was PBMCs. All receptors come from a woman in her 30s in good health and CMV-seropositive. Each CDR3 is given with its conserved first and last residue. A D gene is named only where the DNA matches it firmly. Only some rows state a clone size, as once, few, many or a class for expanded clones.

j_call d_call v_call clone_size cdr3_length cdr3_aa cdr3_nt
TRBJ2-7 TRBD1 TRBV7-2 . 14 CASSSGSGQGVRNF TGTGCCAGCAGCTCGGGGTCGGGACAGGGGGTAAGGAACTTC
TRBJ2-7 TRBD1 TRBV6-6 . 14 CASRPSTGGNEQYF TGTGCCAGCAGACCCTCGACAGGGGGTAACGAGCAGTACTTC
TRBJ2-5 TRBD2 TRBV4-2 . 14 CASSQRGGQETQYF TGTGCCAGCAGCCAGCGGGGGGGACAAGAGACCCAGTACTTC
TRBJ2-1 TRBD1 TRBV13 . 15 CASSGDRGSRNEQFF TGTGCCAGCAGCGGCGACAGGGGGTCTCGGAATGAGCAGTTCTTC
TRBJ2-7 TRBD1 TRBV27 . 13 CASRETGDYEQYF TGTGCCAGCAGGGAGACAGGGGACTACGAGCAGTACTTC
TRBJ2-1 TRBD2 TRBV4-3 once 19 CASSQDHLATSGGHNEQFF TGCGCCAGCAGCCAAGATCATCTGGCGACTAGCGGGGGGCACAATGAGCAGTTCTTC
TRBJ1-6 . TRBV5-4 . 14 CASSLDGSHSPLHF TGTGCCAGCAGCTTGGACGGTTCGCACTCACCCCTCCACTTT
TRBJ2-2 . TRBV6-4 . 15 CASSDSAGPTGELFF TGTGCCAGCAGTGACTCGGCGGGCCCCACCGGGGAGCTGTTTTTT
TRBJ2-1 TRBD2 TRBV6-5 . 14 CASSPSGEYNEQFF TGTGCCAGCAGTCCTAGCGGGGAGTACAATGAGCAGTTCTTC
TRBJ1-2 . TRBV18 . 13 CASSTVLNYGYTF TGTGCCAGCTCAACAGTGCTTAACTATGGCTACACCTTC
TRBJ2-5 TRBD2 TRBV7-2 . 14 CATRHTGGQETQYF TGTGCCACCCGCCATACGGGGGGGCAAGAGACCCAGTACTTC
TRBJ2-3 . TRBV10-3 . 13 CAIAQVGTDTQYF TGTGCCATCGCACAGGTCGGCACAGATACGCAGTATTTT
TRBJ2-7 . TRBV6-5 . 15 CASSYSGQNSYEQYF TGTGCCAGCAGTTACTCTGGACAGAATTCCTACGAGCAGTACTTC
TRBJ2-3 . TRBV27 . 15 CATLRLRQFTDTQYF TGTGCCACCCTCCGACTTAGACAGTTCACAGATACGCAGTATTTT
TRBJ2-1 TRBD2 TRBV19 . 15 CASRPSGDSYNEQFF TGTGCCAGTAGACCTAGCGGGGACTCCTACAATGAGCAGTTCTTC
TRBJ1-3 . TRBV15 once 17 CATSRDGKGTAANAIYF TGTGCCACCAGCAGAGATGGTAAAGGAACTGCGGCAAACGCCATATATTTT
TRBJ1-1 TRBD1 TRBV28 . 16 CASSPPQGARDTEAFF TGTGCCAGCAGTCCCCCGCAGGGGGCGCGGGACACTGAAGCTTTCTTT
TRBJ1-4 . TRBV11-2 . 14 CASSLAATNEKLFF TGTGCCAGCAGCCTAGCAGCAACTAATGAAAAACTGTTTTTT
TRBJ2-1 TRBD1 TRBV7-9 . 15 CASMNQGASYNEQFF TGTGCCAGCATGAACCAGGGGGCAAGCTACAATGAGCAGTTCTTC
TRBJ1-4 . TRBV11-2 . 14 CASSLGFEGEKLFF TGTGCCAGCAGCTTAGGATTTGAGGGTGAAAAACTGTTTTTT
TRBJ1-1 . TRBV6-6 . 12 CASSQGNTEAFF TGTGCCAGCAGCCAGGGGAACACTGAAGCTTTCTTT
TRBJ1-2 . TRBV6-6 . 15 CASSYSIRSNYGYTF TGTGCCAGCAGTTACTCGATCAGATCTAACTATGGCTACACCTTC
TRBJ2-5 TRBD2 TRBV29-1 . 15 CSVVGGGAFGGTQYF TGCAGCGTTGTTGGCGGGGGGGCTTTCGGGGGGACCCAGTACTTC
TRBJ2-3 TRBD2 TRBV7-9 . 14 CASSLGLAGGQQYF TGTGCCAGCAGCTTAGGACTAGCGGGGGGCCAGCAGTATTTT
TRBJ1-1 TRBD1 TRBV6-1 . 14 CASTPKGARTEAFF TGTGCCAGCACCCCGAAGGGGGCGAGGACTGAAGCTTTCTTT
TRBJ2-3 . TRBV27 . 13 CASSLKGDYTQYF TGTGCCAGCAGTTTAAAGGGGGATTATACGCAGTATTTT
TRBJ2-1 TRBD2 TRBV7-9 . 19 CASSFVLAHRQSSYNEQFF TGTGCCAGCAGCTTCGTACTAGCGCACCGCCAGAGCTCCTACAATGAGCAGTTCTTC
TRBJ2-1 . TRBV7-2 . 15 CASSVTGSSYNEQFF TGTGCCAGCAGCGTAACAGGGAGCTCCTACAATGAGCAGTTCTTC
TRBJ2-1 TRBD2 TRBV11-2 . 15 CASSLGAGVYNEQFF TGTGCCAGCAGCTTAGGGGCGGGGGTCTACAATGAGCAGTTCTTC
TRBJ2-2 . TRBV7-6 . 17 CASSPLANGGRTGELFF TGTGCCAGCAGCCCCCTCGCCAACGGGGGGCGAACCGGGGAGCTGTTTTTT
TRBJ1-6 . TRBV27 . 13 CASSPKGRSPLHF TGTGCCAGCAGTCCTAAAGGGAGGTCACCCCTCCACTTT
TRBJ1-5 . TRBV28 . 16 CASSGRGFRSNQPQHF TGTGCCAGCAGTGGAAGGGGGTTTCGAAGCAATCAGCCCCAGCATTTT
TRBJ2-1 . TRBV19 few 12 CASSMRYNEQFF TGTGCCAGTAGTATGCGGTACAATGAGCAGTTCTTC
TRBJ1-4 . TRBV7-2 few 16 CASSLVGGTTNEKLFF TGTGCCAGCAGCTTAGTCGGGGGAACAACTAATGAAAAACTGTTTTTT
TRBJ2-7 TRBD2 TRBV5-4 . 15 CASSSAGTRTYEQYF TGTGCCAGCAGCTCCGCCGGGACTAGGACTTACGAGCAGTACTTC
TRBJ2-7 . TRBV7-9 once 13 CASSLRRDLEQYF TGTGCCAGCAGCTTACGCAGGGATCTCGAGCAGTACTTC
TRBJ2-1 . TRBV7-8 . 14 CASSSSAGYNEQFF TGTGCCAGCAGCTCCTCTGCAGGCTACAATGAGCAGTTCTTC
TRBJ1-1 . TRBV18 . 13 CASSPDRATEAFF TGTGCCAGCTCACCGGACAGAGCCACTGAAGCTTTCTTT
TRBJ1-2 . TRBV5-5 few 13 CASSLLTNYGYTF TGTGCCAGCAGCTTGTTAACTAACTATGGCTACACCTTC
TRBJ2-5 . TRBV6-5 . 14 CASSYGQLQETQYF TGTGCCAGCAGTTATGGACAGTTGCAAGAGACCCAGTACTTC
TRBJ2-7 TRBD1 TRBV6-6 . 16 CASSSPGTGVFYEQYF TGTGCCAGCAGTTCCCCTGGGACAGGGGTCTTCTACGAGCAGTACTTC
TRBJ2-7 . TRBV7-3 . 15 CASSLTPSPLGEQYF TGTGCCAGCAGCTTAACGCCTTCCCCGCTAGGTGAGCAGTACTTC
TRBJ2-2 TRBD1 TRBV7-8 once 16 CASSLARGQGTGELFF TGTGCCAGCAGCTTAGCGCGTGGACAGGGGACCGGGGAGCTGTTTTTT
TRBJ2-5 . TRBV15 . 15 CATSRVKLAGETQYF TGTGCCACCAGCAGAGTTAAGCTAGCTGGGGAGACCCAGTACTTC
TRBJ2-5 . TRBV6-5 few 11 CASSYKETQYF TGTGCCAGCAGTTATAAAGAGACCCAGTACTTC
TRBJ2-3 . TRBV9 . 13 CASSSHSTDTQYF TGTGCCAGCAGCAGCCATAGCACAGATACGCAGTATTTT
TRBJ2-3 . TRBV19 once 18 CASSIRGVGGGGTDTQYF TGTGCCAGTAGTATAAGGGGTGTGGGTGGGGGCGGCACAGATACGCAGTATTTT
TRBJ2-2 TRBD1 TRBV4-1 few 13 CASSRQGAGELFF TGCGCCAGCAGCCGACAGGGAGCCGGGGAGCTGTTTTTT
TRBJ2-7 TRBD1 TRBV4-3 . 15 CASSQDRGLSYEQYF TGCGCCAGCAGCCAAGACAGGGGGCTCTCCTACGAGCAGTACTTC
TRBJ2-7 TRBD1 TRBV5-1 . 15 CASRPDRGATYEQYF TGCGCCAGTCGTCCCGACAGGGGGGCAACCTACGAGCAGTACTTC
TRBJ2-2 TRBD2 TRBV6-5 . 15 CASSRTSGYTGELFF TGTGCCAGCAGCAGGACTAGCGGGTACACCGGGGAGCTGTTTTTT
TRBJ2-1 TRBD2 TRBV9 few 15 CASSVSGGGYNEQFF TGTGCCAGCAGCGTGAGCGGGGGGGGTTACAATGAGCAGTTCTTC
TRBJ2-3 TRBD2 TRBV7-9 . 15 CASSSQRGRTDTQYF TGTGCCAGCAGCTCCCAGCGGGGACGCACAGATACGCAGTATTTT
TRBJ1-2 . TRBV10-3 . 13 CAISESESTRYTF TGTGCCATCAGTGAGTCCGAATCTACGCGCTACACCTTC
TRBJ1-6 TRBD1 TRBV5-6 . 16 CASSVSGGSYNSPLHF TGTGCCAGCAGCGTCTCAGGGGGCTCATATAATTCACCCCTCCACTTT
TRBJ1-5 . TRBV11-2 . 14 CASTPGGRGQPQHF TGTGCCAGCACCCCCGGGGGGCGCGGTCAGCCCCAGCATTTT
TRBJ2-7 TRBD1 TRBV7-9 . 14 CASSPRDRDHEQYF TGTGCCAGCAGCCCCCGGGACAGGGACCACGAGCAGTACTTC
TRBJ2-1 TRBD1 TRBV30 . 13 CAWSSGQANEQFF TGTGCCTGGAGTTCCGGACAGGCCAATGAGCAGTTCTTC
TRBJ2-3 . TRBV10-3 . 14 CAIRSGQGTDTQYF TGTGCCATCAGGTCTGGCCAGGGCACAGATACGCAGTATTTT
TRBJ1-2 . TRBV6-6 . 12 CASTRSDYGYTF TGTGCCAGCACTCGGTCCGACTATGGCTACACCTTC